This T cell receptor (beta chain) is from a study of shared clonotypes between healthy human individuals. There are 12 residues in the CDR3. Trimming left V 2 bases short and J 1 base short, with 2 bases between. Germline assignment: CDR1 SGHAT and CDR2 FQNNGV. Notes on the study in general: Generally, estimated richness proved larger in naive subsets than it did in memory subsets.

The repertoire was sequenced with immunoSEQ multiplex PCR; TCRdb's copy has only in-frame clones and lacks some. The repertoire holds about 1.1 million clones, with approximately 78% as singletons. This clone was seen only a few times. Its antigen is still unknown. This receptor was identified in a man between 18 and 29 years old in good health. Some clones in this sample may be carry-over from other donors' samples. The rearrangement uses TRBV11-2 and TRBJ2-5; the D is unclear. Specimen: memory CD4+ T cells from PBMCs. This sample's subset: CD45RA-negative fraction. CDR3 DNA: TGTGCCAGCAGCTTAATCCAAGAGACCCAGTACTTC. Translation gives CASSLIQETQYF. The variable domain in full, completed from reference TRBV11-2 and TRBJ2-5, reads EAGVAQSPRYKIIEKRQSVAFWCNPISGHATLYWYQQILGQGPKLLIQFQNNGVVDDSQLPKDRFSAERLKGVDSTLKIQPAKLEDSAVYLCASSLIQETQYFGPGTRLLVL.